The 23 T cell receptor beta chains in this list originate from one sample, sequenced in a study of OX40 agonist ivuxolimab in advanced cancers. Profiling relied on immunoSEQ multiplex PCR, and the TCRdb table lists in-frame clones only, not all of them. The data contain tens of thousands of clones, 89% of them singletons. Sequenced here: CD4+ or CD8+ T cells sorted from blood, sampled in a trial of the OX40 agonist ivuxolimab. All receptors come from an adult with an advanced solid tumor such as melanoma, head and neck, liver or kidney cancer.

The chain joins TRBV7-9 to TRBJ2-7, with unresolved D. The germline V and J ends were trimmed by 5 bases and 3 bases, with 17 bases remaining between them. Per the germline V gene, CDR1 is SEHNR and CDR2 is FQNEAQ (reference sequence). The CDR3 contains 15 residues. The CDR3 DNA reads TGTGCCAGCAGCCTGAGTGGCGGCCCTTACTACGAGCAGTACTTC. Translation gives CASSLSGGPYYEQYF.

The chain links TRBV27 to TRBJ1-5; the match to TRBD1 covers 8 bases. V lost 5 bases and J lost 0; bases outside the gene matches: 18. The CDR3 totals 20 residues. The germline CDR1 and CDR2 sequences are MNHEY and SMNVEV (reference sequence). CDR3 DNA sequence: TGTGCCAGCAGTCCCTTTCGCCCCGGTACAGGGGGATATAGCAATCAGCCCCAGCATTTT. Protein: CASSPFRPGTGGYSNQPQHF.

The chain is built from TRBV5-1 and TRBJ1-3; a weak D match, TRBD1 (5 bases). CDR1 SGHRS and CDR2 YFSETQ come from the germline V gene. This CDR3 contains 14 residues. The V and J ends lost 4 bases and 4 bases respectively, with 12 bases between them. The CDR3 sequence: CASSRGDGGNTIYF. In nucleotides, the CDR3 is TGCGCCAGCAGCCGAGGGGACGGCGGAAACACCATATATTTT.

The gene calls are TRBV25-1 and TRBJ1-2; D call uncertain. This CDR3 has 12 amino acids. V was trimmed by 6 bases and J by 8 bases, leaving 13 bases between them. Germline-derived CDR1 and CDR2 are MGHDK and SYGVNS. The chain's CDR3 is CASSWTSRGYTF. In DNA form, the CDR3 reads TGTGCCAGCAGCTGGACTTCCCGGGGCTACACCTTC.

This sequence joins TRBV20-1 and TRBJ1-1; D unclear. Germline V CDR1 and CDR2: DFQATT, SNEGSKA (reference sequence). Between the trimmed V and J ends, which lost 0 bases and 6 bases, there was a span of 5 bases. The CDR3 is made up of 11 amino acids. The CDR3 reads CSARDHPEAFF. The CDR3 nucleotides read TGCAGTGCTAGAGATCACCCTGAAGCTTTCTTT.

This chain uses TRBV7-9 with TRBJ1-4; D is undetermined. Germline V gives CDR1 SEHNR, CDR2 FQNEAQ (reference sequence). V gave up 3 bases and J gave up 5 bases, with 16 bases separating them. The CDR3 spans 16 residues. As DNA, the CDR3 is TGTGCCAGCAGCTTTAACACCGGCCGGGGAAATGAAAAACTGTTTTTT. The encoded protein is CASSFNTGRGNEKLFF.

This chain uses TRBV11-2 with TRBJ2-4; 12 nucleotides agree with TRBD2. The CDR3 contains 14 residues. After removal of 5 bases from V and 8 bases from J, the junction contained 4 bases not matched to a gene. The germline V gene has CDR1 SGHAT and CDR2 FQNNGV. In nucleotides, the CDR3 is TGTGCCAGCAGCGTGACTAGCGGGAGCCACATTCAGTACTTC. Translated: CASSVTSGSHIQYF.

In this sample, this clone turned up once. The V call is TRBV7-9, the J call TRBJ2-5, with D maybe TRBD1 (6 bases). The CDR3 length is 14 residues. Trimming removed 7 bases at V and 0 bases at J, with 12 bases between. Germline CDR1 SEHNR, CDR2 FQNEAQ (reference sequence). The CDR3 coding sequence is TGTGCCAGCATTAAAGGGGGATACCAAGAGACCCAGTACTTC. It codes for CASIKGGYQETQYF.

Comments on this clone: The sample carries other DNA sequences with the same CDR3. J is TRBJ1-1 and V is TRBV6-5, with no clear D. Germline-derived CDR1 and CDR2 are MNHEY and SVGAGI. The CDR3 totals 11 residues. V lost 5 bases and J 2 bases, leaving 3 bases between the germline ends. DNA of the CDR3: TGTGCCAGCAGTGGAAACACTGAAGCTTTCTTT. It encodes CASSGNTEAFF.

The rearrangement joins TRBV5-6 to TRBJ2-5; tentative D call: TRBD2 (5 bases). The germline gives CDR1 SGHDT, CDR2 YYEEEE. This CDR3 region has 14 residues. Trimming took off 0 bases at V and 4 bases at J, with 10 bases between the two ends. CDR3 protein: CASSLGGDGETQYF. For the CDR3, the DNA is TGTGCCAGCAGCTTGGGGGGAGATGGAGAGACCCAGTACTTC.

The chain joins TRBV19 to TRBJ1-5, with unresolved D. Germline assignment: CDR1 LNHDA and CDR2 SQIVND (reference sequence). This CDR3 is built from 13 residues. Trimming took off 6 bases at V and 6 bases at J, with 12 bases between the two ends. The CDR3 here is CASRKRGAQPQHF. In DNA, the CDR3 is TGTGCCAGTAGAAAACGGGGTGCTCAGCCCCAGCATTTT.

The chain employs TRBV25-1 and TRBJ2-3; the match to TRBD2 covers 12 bases. Per the germline V gene, CDR1 is MGHDK and CDR2 is SYGVNS. The CDR3 is 15 amino acids. The trim removed 6 bases at V and 2 bases at J, leaving 3 bases unmatched. This CDR3 is CASRGLAGSTDTQYF. The CDR3 DNA reads as TGTGCCAGCAGAGGACTAGCGGGATCCACAGATACGCAGTATTTT. Filled out from reference TRBV25-1 and TRBJ2-3, the complete variable domain reads EADIYQTPRYLVIGTGKKITLECSQTMGHDKMYWYQQDPGMELHLIHYSYGVNSTEKGDLSSESTVSRIRTEHFPLTLESARPSHTSQYLCASRGLAGSTDTQYFGPGTRLTVL.

The chain carries TRBV7-9 and TRBJ2-5; possibly TRBD1 or TRBD2 for D (5 bases each). The CDR3 totals 14 residues. Trimming shortened V by 5 bases and J by 2 bases, and 12 bases separated the two germline ends. The germline V gene has CDR1 SEHNR and CDR2 FQNEAQ (reference sequence). The CDR3 nucleotides are TGTGCCAGCAGCCGAGGGACCTTTCAAGAGACCCAGTACTTC. Amino acid sequence: CASSRGTFQETQYF. Combining the CDR3 with reference TRBV7-9 and TRBJ2-5 gives the whole variable domain DTGVSQNPRHKITKRGQNVTFRCDPISEHNRLYWYRQTLGQGPEFLTYFQNEAQLEKSRLLSDRFSAERPKGSFSTLEIQRTEQGDSAMYLCASSRGTFQETQYFGPGTRLLVL.

The chain carries TRBV30 and TRBJ2-3, with D uncertain. From germline, CDR1 is GTSNPN and CDR2 SVGIG (reference sequence). This CDR3 region has 12 residues. Trimming left V 1 base short and J 3 bases short, with 5 bases between. This CDR3 is CAWSAQTDTQYF. The CDR3 DNA follows: TGTGCCTGGAGTGCACAGACAGATACGCAGTATTTT.

This rearrangement joins TRBV4-2 to TRBJ2-1; perhaps TRBD1 as D (6 bases). Germline values: CDR1 LGHNA, CDR2 YNFKEQ. V was pared by 1 base and J by 8 bases, with 21 bases between. The CDR3 contains 17 residues. CDR3 region: CASSQGYRDTSRDEQFF. The CDR3 DNA reads as TGTGCCAGCAGCCAAGGGTACCGGGACACCTCCAGGGATGAGCAGTTCTTC.

The DNA for the CDR3 is TGTGCCAGCACCAAATTGGACAGGGATTACGAGCAGTACTTC. As protein: CASTKLDRDYEQYF. The chain uses TRBV7-9 and TRBJ2-7; TRBD1 aligns across 8 bases. Germline V CDR1 and CDR2: SEHNR, FQNEAQ (reference sequence). The junction had 9 bases not matched to a gene; V was cut back by 7 bases and J by 4 bases. This CDR3 contains 14 residues. Full variable domain (outside the CDR3, taken from reference TRBV7-9 and TRBJ2-7): DTGVSQNPRHKITKRGQNVTFRCDPISEHNRLYWYRQTLGQGPEFLTYFQNEAQLEKSRLLSDRFSAERPKGSFSTLEIQRTEQGDSAMYLCASTKLDRDYEQYFGPGTRLTVT.

V gene TRBV28 combines with J gene TRBJ1-5; 7 positions agree with TRBD1. CDR1 and CDR2 from the germline V gene are MDHEN and SYDVKM. The CDR3 consists of 15 residues. The V gene end was trimmed by 2 bases and the J gene end by 3 bases; junction bases not matched to a gene: 4. CDR3 nucleotides: TGTGCCAGCAGTTTAGTGGGGACAGTCAATCAGCCCCAGCATTTT. Translating it yields CASSLVGTVNQPQHF. The whole variable domain, remainder taken from reference TRBV28 and TRBJ1-5, is DVKVTQSSRYLVKRTGEKVFLECVQDMDHENMFWYRQDPGLGLRLIYFSYDVKMKEKGDIPEGYSVSREKKERFSLILESASTNQTSMYLCASSLVGTVNQPQHFGDGTRLSIL.

The CDR3 nucleotides read TGTGCCAGCAGCTTGAAGGCTGGGGGGACAGATGAAAAACTGTTTTTT. Its protein is CASSLKAGGTDEKLFF. The chain couples TRBV5-4 to TRBJ1-4; TRBD1 agrees at 7 bases. The length of the CDR3 is 16 residues. The V gene end was trimmed by 1 base and the J gene end by 6 bases; junction bases not matched to a gene: 9. CDR1 is SGHNT and CDR2 is YYREEE in the germline V gene (reference sequence).

J is TRBJ2-7 and V is TRBV20-1; D is possibly TRBD1 or TRBD2 (5 bases each). The germline V gene encodes CDR1 DFQATT and CDR2 SNEGSKA (reference sequence). The V and J ends lost 8 bases and 2 bases respectively, with 10 bases between them. There are 11 residues in the CDR3. CDR3 sequence reads: CSRGGTYEQYF. DNA for the CDR3: TGCAGTCGTGGGGGTACCTACGAGCAGTACTTC.

The chain uses TRBV11-2 and TRBJ1-2; 8 bases match TRBD1. Trimming removed 5 bases from V and 4 bases from J; junction bases left unmatched: 9. The CDR3 is 15 amino acids. Germline assignment: CDR1 SGHAT and CDR2 FQNNGV. The CDR3 DNA reads as TGTGCCAGCAGCCTATTACAGGGGGTCCTCTATGGCTACACCTTC. Amino acid sequence: CASSLLQGVLYGYTF.

V and J are TRBV29-1 and TRBJ2-7; 9 positions match TRBD1. In germline, CDR1 is SQVTM, CDR2 ANQGSEA. CDR3 length equals 14 residues. V was clipped by 4 bases and J by 5 bases; unmatched bases: 9. As DNA, the CDR3 is TGCAGCGTTGGTAAGGGGACAGGGTATGACGAGCAGTACTTC. This encodes CSVGKGTGYDEQYF.

The chain combines TRBV7-2 with TRBJ2-3, with 7 positions matching TRBD2. The CDR3 runs 14 residues. The J segment lost 3 bases and the V segment lost 6 bases, leaving 6 bases of the junction unmatched. The germline V gene encodes CDR1 SGHTA and CDR2 FQGNSA. CDR3 sequence: CASRRRGETDTQYF. CDR3 coding DNA: TGTGCCAGCAGGCGACGGGGGGAGACAGATACGCAGTATTTT. The whole variable domain, filled in from reference TRBV7-2 and TRBJ2-3, reads GAGVSQSPSNKVTEKGKDVELRCDPISGHTALYWYRQSLGQGLEFLIYFQGNSAPDKSGLPSDRFSAERTGGSVSTLTIQRTQQEDSAVYLCASRRRGETDTQYFGPGTRLTVL.

The V and J genes are TRBV6-4 and TRBJ2-1; D might be TRBD1 (6 bases). The germline V gene has CDR1 MRHNA and CDR2 SNTAGT. The V and J ends lost 2 bases and 9 bases respectively, with 11 bases between them. There are 13 residues in the CDR3. CDR3 region: CASSDQGTGEQFF. The CDR3 DNA reads as TGTGCCAGCAGTGACCAGGGGACGGGTGAGCAGTTCTTC.